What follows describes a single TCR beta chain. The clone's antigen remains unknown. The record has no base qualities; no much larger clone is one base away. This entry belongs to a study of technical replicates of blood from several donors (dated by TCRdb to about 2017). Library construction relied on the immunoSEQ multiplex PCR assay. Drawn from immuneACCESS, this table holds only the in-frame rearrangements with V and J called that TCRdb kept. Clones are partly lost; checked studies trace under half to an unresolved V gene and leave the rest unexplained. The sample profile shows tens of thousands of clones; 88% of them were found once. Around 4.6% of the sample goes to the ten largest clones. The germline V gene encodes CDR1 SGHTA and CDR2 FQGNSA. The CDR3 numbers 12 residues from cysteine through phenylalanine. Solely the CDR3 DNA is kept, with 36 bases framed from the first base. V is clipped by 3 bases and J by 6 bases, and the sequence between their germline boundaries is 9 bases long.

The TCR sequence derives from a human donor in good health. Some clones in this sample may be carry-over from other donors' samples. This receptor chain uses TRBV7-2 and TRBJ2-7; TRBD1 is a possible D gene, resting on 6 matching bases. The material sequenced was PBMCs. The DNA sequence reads TGTGCCAGCAGCTTTTTAGGGGGCGAGCAGTACTTC. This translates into CASSFLGGEQYF.